The 25 T cell receptor beta chains in this list originate from one sample, sequenced in a study of early T cells in non-severe SARS-CoV-2 infection. TCRdb ran MiXCR on the 5' RACE reads and lists one entry per CDR3 protein. The sample contains about 77,000 distinct CDR3 sequences, more than 4% of which appear only once. Material: whole blood, obtained at baseline. The receptors come from an adult who was a healthcare worker with PCR-confirmed SARS-CoV-2 infection or an uninfected control (not recorded which).

The table lists this clonotype with many counts. This sequence joins TRBV28 and TRBJ2-1; 7 nucleotides align to TRBD1. With 6 bases clipped from V and 1 base from J, the junction kept 6 bases outside the gene matches. Germline V gene lookup returns CDR1 MDHEN and CDR2 SYDVKM. The CDR3 extends over 15 amino acids. The CDR3, as DNA: TGTGCCAGCAGGGGAACAGGGGAATCCTACAATGAGCAGTTCTTC. The encoded protein is CASRGTGESYNEQFF.

The chain uses TRBV30 and TRBJ2-2; tentatively, D is TRBD1 (5 bases). The ends were cut back, 5 bases at V and 0 bases at J, with 7 bases in the middle. Germline V CDR1 and CDR2: GTSNPN, SVGIG (reference sequence). There are 13 residues in the CDR3. The DNA for the CDR3 is TGTGCCTGGGGACACTCGAACACCGGGGAGCTGTTTTTT. Amino acid sequence: CAWGHSNTGELFF.

The table lists this clonotype with a few counts. The chain uses TRBV12-3 or TRBV12-4 and TRBJ2-7; maybe TRBD1 (6 bases). The V gene lost 6 bases and the J gene lost 2 bases, with 17 bases spanning the gap. CDR3 length: 15 amino acids. The CDR3 DNA is TGTGCCAGCAGCAAGGACAGAAACAGGCCCTACGAGCAGTACTTC. Amino acid sequence: CASSKDRNRPYEQYF.

Details on this clonotype: This may be a read error, as it is one base from a much larger clone. The J gene is TRBJ2-1, the V gene TRBV27; D is perhaps TRBD1 (6 bases). This CDR3 has 16 amino acids. Germline values: CDR1 MNHEY, CDR2 SMNVEV (reference sequence). The CDR3 nucleotides are TGTGCCGGCAGTTCGCCGGACAGATATGTTCCCAATGAGCAGTTCTTC. This encodes CAGSSPDRYVPNEQFF.

This clonotype was seen more than once but under ten times. J is TRBJ2-1 and V is TRBV5-1, with D tentatively TRBD2 (6 bases). CDR3 length: 14 residues. Germline V gives CDR1 SGHRS, CDR2 YFSETQ. Trimming left V 1 base short and J 7 bases short, with 12 bases between. CDR3 nucleotide sequence: TGCGCCAGCAGCTTGTGGGGGGTTCAGAATGAGCAGTTCTTC. Its translation: CASSLWGVQNEQFF.

J is TRBJ2-1 and V is TRBV5-1, with D perhaps TRBD1 or TRBD2 (5 bases each). Looked up from germline, CDR1 is SGHRS and CDR2 is YFSETQ. V was shortened by 0 bases and J by 0 bases, with 10 bases between the two germline ends. CDR3 size: 16 residues. The CDR3 DNA reads as TGCGCCAGCAGCTTGGACGCAGGGAGCTCCTACAATGAGCAGTTCTTC. As protein: CASSLDAGSSYNEQFF.

This clonotype was picked up a small number of times. The chain joins TRBV19 to TRBJ2-2; 14 nucleotides line up with TRBD2. J lost 5 bases, V lost 4 bases, and 6 bases had no gene match. The CDR3 loop spans 17 amino acids. CDR1 LNHDA and CDR2 SQIVND come from the germline V gene (reference sequence). CDR3 loop: CASSRGLAGVRTGELFF. The CDR3 DNA reads TGTGCCAGTAGTAGGGGACTAGCGGGAGTACGAACCGGGGAGCTGTTTTTT.

The genes are TRBV5-1 and TRBJ2-7, with TRBD1 matching over 7 bases. Germline lookup yields CDR1 SGHRS and CDR2 YFSETQ. This CDR3 is built from 14 residues. Trimming took 0 bases from V and 5 from J; bases not matched to a gene: 5. The CDR3 DNA follows: TGCGCCAGCAGCTTGGACAGGGGCGACGACGAGCAGTACTTC. Its translation is CASSLDRGDDEQYF.

This clonotype has at least ten counts. The chain is built from TRBV7-9 and TRBJ2-1, with D possibly TRBD2 on 5 matching bases. The CDR3 totals 15 residues. V was shortened by 1 base and J by 1 base, with 8 bases between the two germline ends. CDR1 and CDR2 from the germline V gene are SEHNR and FQNEAQ (reference sequence). This chain's CDR3 is CASSLELVSYNEQFF. The CDR3 DNA follows: TGTGCCAGCAGCTTAGAACTAGTATCCTACAATGAGCAGTTCTTC.

This clonotype was found many times. Without the conserved terminal phenylalanine or tryptophan, this CDR3 likely stems from a read error. It is unclear where the CDR3 begins or ends on the DNA, so no DNA is shown, and the CDR3 is as TCRdb lists it. The chain combines TRBV27 with TRBJ2-7; TRBD1, as called in the table, went unchecked against the DNA. Germline lookup yields CDR1 MNHEY and CDR2 SMNVEV (reference sequence). The CDR3 is 11 residues long, counting both termini. CDR3 amino acids: CASSLSDRVPI.

This clonotype was observed a handful of times. The chain links TRBV7-9 to TRBJ2-1; the D gene could be TRBD1 or TRBD2 (5 bases each). The CDR3 runs to 14 residues. Per the germline V gene, CDR1 is SEHNR and CDR2 is FQNEAQ (reference sequence). Trimming left V 5 bases short and J 8 bases short, with 16 bases between. CDR3 protein: CASSPGPRRYEQFF. The DNA for the CDR3 is TGTGCCAGCAGCCCGGGACCCCGAAGGTATGAGCAGTTCTTC.

Many counts were recorded for this clonotype. The V and J genes are TRBV11-1 and TRBJ2-3, with D tentatively TRBD1 (5 bases). The CDR3 is 14 residues long. Germline V gene sequence: CDR1 SGHAT, CDR2 FQDESV (reference sequence). V was cut by 5 bases and J by 1 base, with 10 bases left in between. This CDR3 is CASSVIGGTDTQYF. CDR3 sequence (DNA): TGTGCCAGCAGCGTCATAGGGGGCACAGATACGCAGTATTTT.

This clonotype was recorded at least ten times. The chain carries TRBV20-1 and TRBJ1-5; 7 nucleotides agree with TRBD1. The V and J ends lost 1 base and 0 bases, in that order; junction bases with no gene match: 3. Germline CDR1 reads DFQATT; CDR2 reads SNEGSKA (reference sequence). The CDR3 contains 15 residues. CDR3 in DNA: TGCAGTGCTAGAGTCCAGGGGGGTAGCAATCAGCCCCAGCATTTT. The encoded protein is CSARVQGGSNQPQHF.

In its sample, this clonotype was seen many times. The chain employs TRBV25-1 and TRBJ1-1; the D is unclear. Trimming cost V 2 bases and J 9 bases, with 7 bases left between them. This CDR3 has 11 amino acids. Germline-derived CDR1 and CDR2 are MGHDK and SYGVNS. This CDR3 reads CASSEIFKAFF. The CDR3 region has the DNA TGTGCCAGCAGTGAAATCTTTAAAGCTTTCTTT.

This clonotype was detected only a few times. This chain uses TRBV7-8 with TRBJ1-1; D call uncertain. CDR1 and CDR2 from the germline V gene are SGHVS and FQNEAQ. V lost 0 bases and J 4 bases, leaving 6 bases between the germline ends. The CDR3 is 13 residues long. CDR3 loop: CASSLAVTTEAFF. In DNA form, the CDR3 reads TGTGCCAGCAGCTTAGCGGTGACCACTGAAGCTTTCTTT. Combining the CDR3 with reference TRBV7-8 and TRBJ1-1 gives the whole variable domain GAGVSQSPRYKVAKRGQDVALRCDPISGHVSLFWYQQALGQGPEFLTYFQNEAQLDKSGLPSDRFFAERPEGSVSTLKIQRTQQEDSAVYLCASSLAVTTEAFFGQGTRLTVV.

Points on this clonotype: A much more abundant neighbour one base away suggests this may be a read error. This rearrangement joins TRBV27 to TRBJ2-7; D call uncertain. Germline lookup yields CDR1 MNHEY and CDR2 SMNVEV (reference sequence). CDR3 length: 15 amino acids. V lost 5 bases, J lost 1 base, and 15 bases lay in between. The CDR3, as DNA: TGTGCCAGCAGTGCCCGACTTGGGCTGTCCTACGAGCAGTACTTC. Translated: CASSARLGLSYEQYF.

J is TRBJ1-5 and V is TRBV27; 7 nucleotides match TRBD1. V lost 3 bases to trimming and J lost 3 bases; unmatched junction nucleotides: 8. CDR1 MNHEY and CDR2 SMNVEV come from the germline V gene (reference sequence). The CDR3 has 16 residues. CDR3 nucleotide sequence: TGTGCCAGCAGTTTTAGTTACAGGGGCGACAATCAGCCCCAGCATTTT. Encoded protein: CASSFSYRGDNQPQHF.

The CDR3 reads CASSLDGRYDEQFF. CDR3 coding DNA: TGTGCCAGCAGCTTAGACGGGAGGTATGACGAGCAGTTCTTC. This chain links TRBV7-9 with TRBJ2-1, with 7 bases identical to TRBD2. Germline V gene lookup returns CDR1 SEHNR and CDR2 FQNEAQ (reference sequence). This CDR3 is 14 amino acids long. V lost 1 base to trimming and J lost 10 bases; unmatched junction nucleotides: 7.

This clonotype has more than one count but fewer than ten. The rearrangement uses TRBV27 and TRBJ1-1; D remains unclear. Between the trimmed V and J ends, which lost 6 bases and 1 base, there was a span of 12 bases. Per germline, CDR1 MNHEY and CDR2 SMNVEV (reference sequence). This CDR3 has 14 residues. The CDR3 sequence is CASSNPGPNTEAFF. The CDR3 DNA sequence: TGTGCCAGCAGCAACCCTGGGCCGAACACTGAAGCTTTCTTT.

The chain uses TRBV18 and TRBJ1-5; 7 nucleotides agree with TRBD1. CDR1 KGHSH and CDR2 LQKENI come from the germline V gene. The CDR3 has 15 residues. V shed 2 bases, J shed 3 bases, and the junction held 4 bases outside the gene matches. Here the CDR3 DNA reads TGTGCCAGCTCACCAGGGGACAGATACAATCAGCCCCAGCATTTT. Amino acid sequence: CASSPGDRYNQPQHF. The full variable domain, rest sourced from reference TRBV18 and TRBJ1-5, is NAGVMQNPRHLVRRRGQEARLRCSPMKGHSHVYWYRQLPEEGLKFMVYLQKENIIDESGMPKERFSAEFPKEGPSILRIQQVVRGDSAAYFCASSPGDRYNQPQHFGDGTRLSIL.

A few counts support this clonotype. The genes are TRBV6-6 and TRBJ1-3; D is undetermined. Germline loops: CDR1 MNHNY, CDR2 SVGAGI (reference sequence). The CDR3 covers 16 residues. The germline V and J ends were trimmed by 5 bases and 6 bases, with 20 bases remaining between them. CDR3 coding DNA: TGTGCCAGCAGTCCACAAGGCGGGGAGGGTGAAAACACCATATATTTT. Translation: CASSPQGGEGENTIYF.

The chain links TRBV27 to TRBJ2-3; 7 bases line up with TRBD2. The CDR3 extends over 15 amino acids. From germline, CDR1 is MNHEY and CDR2 SMNVEV (reference sequence). With V trimmed by 3 bases and J by 0 bases, 3 bases remained unmatched. The DNA for the CDR3 is TGTGCCAGCAGTTTTCTAGCGGTTAGCACAGATACGCAGTATTTT. Translated, it gives CASSFLAVSTDTQYF.

This clonotype was found many times. The chain couples TRBV7-9 to TRBJ1-1; 7 nucleotides agree with TRBD1. There are 14 residues in the CDR3. Germline V gene sequence: CDR1 SEHNR, CDR2 FQNEAQ (reference sequence). V shed 10 bases, J shed 1 base, and the junction held 9 bases outside the gene matches. The CDR3 loop is CAIEDRRRNTEAFF. The DNA for the CDR3 is TGTGCCATCGAGGACAGGAGAAGGAACACTGAAGCTTTCTTT.

Worth noting for this clonotype: Compared with germline, one end of the junction differs, possibly owing to a read error. V is TRBV7-2 and J is TRBJ2-7, with 7 bases aligning to TRBD1. The CDR3 spans 14 residues. Looked up from germline, CDR1 is SGHTA and CDR2 is FQGNSA. This CDR3 reads CASSPDRVSYEQYF. CDR3 bases: TGCGCCAGCAGCCCCGACAGGGTATCCTACGAGCAGTACTTC.

The gene calls are TRBV20-1 and TRBJ2-5, with D possibly being TRBD2 (5 bases). There are 13 residues in the CDR3. The germline gives CDR1 DFQATT, CDR2 SNEGSKA (reference sequence). V was shortened by 7 bases and J by 5 bases, with 17 bases between the two germline ends. CDR3 loop: CSVKAVARETQYF. The CDR3 nucleotides read TGCAGTGTCAAGGCAGTAGCGCGGGAGACCCAGTACTTC.